These 22 T cell receptor beta chains came from one sample sequenced in a study of T cell repertoires in cytomegalovirus infection. TCRdb fed the reads into MiXCR, producing one record per CDR3 protein. The table includes around 630,000 distinct CDR3 sequences, roughly a quarter detected once. The sample was CD8+ T cells from PBMCs. Receptors were obtained from a human donor in good health (CMV status not recorded). Some clones in this sample may be carry-over from other donors' samples.

The rearrangement uses TRBV29-1 and TRBJ2-2, with D possibly matching TRBD1 (6 bases). The CDR3 runs to 14 residues. Trimming took 7 bases from V and 7 from J, leaving 19 bases between them. Germline V lookup: CDR1 SQVTM, CDR2 ANQGSEA. This chain's CDR3 is CSAQNREMSGELFF. The CDR3 DNA is TGCAGCGCCCAAAACAGGGAAATGAGCGGGGAGCTGTTTTTT.

The gene calls are TRBV28 and TRBJ2-3; a possible D gene is TRBD2 (6 bases). CDR1 is MDHEN, CDR2 SYDVKM, per germline. Trimming took 2 bases from V and 6 from J, leaving 12 bases between them. CDR3 length equals 14 residues. The CDR3: CASSLVAGRDTQYF. Here the CDR3 DNA reads TGTGCCAGCAGTTTAGTCGCGGGGCGCGATACGCAGTATTTT.

The table lists this clonotype with many counts. V is TRBV7-8 and J is TRBJ2-2; D is possibly TRBD1 or TRBD2 (5 bases each). CDR3 size: 15 residues. The V and J ends lost 0 bases and 7 bases respectively, with 12 bases between them. Germline assignment: CDR1 SGHVS and CDR2 FQNEAQ. In DNA, the CDR3 is TGTGCCAGCAGCTTAGCGAGGGCAGGGCTCGGGGAGCTGTTTTTT. The encoded protein is CASSLARAGLGELFF.

CDR3 nucleotides: TGTGCCAGCAGTTCCTCGGGAAGGAGTACTACCTACGAGCAGTACTTC. Protein product: CASSSSGRSTTYEQYF. V usage is TRBV6-5 and J usage is TRBJ2-7; perhaps TRBD2 as D (5 bases). V was pared by 4 bases and J by 2 bases, with 18 bases between. The CDR3 has 16 amino acids. Per the germline V gene, CDR1 is MNHEY and CDR2 is SVGAGI.

The CDR3 sequence: CASALRGALGGELFF. Written as DNA, the CDR3 is TGTGCTAGTGCCTTGAGGGGGGCGCTTGGCGGGGAGCTGTTTTTT. This chain connects TRBV12-5 to TRBJ2-2; possibly TRBD1 or TRBD2 for D (6 bases each). Germline V CDR1 and CDR2: LGHNT, FRNRAP. This CDR3 comprises 15 residues. V was pared by 7 bases and J by 7 bases, with 19 bases between.

This clonotype was seen more than once but under ten times. The rearrangement uses TRBV29-1 and TRBJ1-1; D is uncertain. The CDR3 has 11 residues. V dropped 4 bases and J dropped 5 bases, with 8 bases sitting between them. Germline assignment: CDR1 SQVTM and CDR2 ANQGSEA. For the CDR3, the DNA is TGCAGCGTTGGGACGGGGACTGAAGCTTTCTTT. Amino acids: CSVGTGTEAFF.

There are many counts of this clonotype. The chain uses TRBV15 and TRBJ2-3; possible D gene TRBD1, 5 bases. CDR3 size: 12 residues. Per the germline V gene, CDR1 is LNHNV and CDR2 is YYDKDF (reference sequence). The germline V and J ends were trimmed by 7 bases and 0 bases, with 5 bases remaining between them. CDR3 residues: CATTGSTDTQYF. CDR3 bases: TGTGCCACCACAGGGAGCACAGATACGCAGTATTTT.

This clonotype has a count of ten or more. The chain recombines TRBV10-2 with TRBJ2-7; possibly TRBD2 for D (6 bases). V was trimmed by 4 bases and J by 2 bases, leaving 6 bases between them. Germline-derived CDR1 and CDR2 are WSHSY and SAAADI. This CDR3 is built from 12 residues. CDR3 DNA: TGCGCCAGCAGTGGGACTACCTACGAGCAGTACTTC. This codes for CASSGTTYEQYF.

This clonotype was seen more than once but under ten times. The chain employs TRBV7-6 and TRBJ2-7; perhaps D is TRBD1 or TRBD2 (6 bases each). The CDR3 length is 14 residues. Germline assignment: CDR1 SGHVS and CDR2 FNYEAQ. V gave up 1 base and J gave up 2 bases, with 9 bases separating them. CDR3 nucleotides: TGTGCCAGCAGCTTAGAGGGGGGCCCCTACGAGCAGTACTTC. Translation gives CASSLEGGPYEQYF.

The chain employs TRBV6-4 and TRBJ1-2; D uncertain. CDR1 and CDR2 (germline): MRHNA, SNTAGT. Trimming pared 7 bases from V and 4 bases from J, leaving 13 bases between. The length of the CDR3 is 13 residues. The CDR3, as DNA: TGTGCCAGCATCGGCGGCCCCTTCTATGGCTACACCTTC. Encoded protein: CASIGGPFYGYTF.

A few counts support this clonotype. Here the CDR3 reads CASSDRDRIYEQYV. The CDR3 DNA reads TGTGCCAGCAGTGACCGGGACAGGATCTACGAGCAGTACGTC. V and J are TRBV28 and TRBJ2-7, with 8 bases that match TRBD1. CDR1 and CDR2 from the germline V gene are MDHEN and SYDVKM. The CDR3 sequence is 14 residues long. The junction had 6 bases not matched to a gene; V was cut back by 5 bases and J by 3 bases.

This clonotype was found once. V usage is TRBV7-8 and J usage is TRBJ2-3; D is perhaps TRBD1 or TRBD2 (5 bases each). Trimming removed 5 bases at V and 2 bases at J, with 8 bases between. The CDR3 is 13 residues long. Germline assignment: CDR1 SGHVS and CDR2 FQNEAQ. The CDR3 nucleotides are TGTGCCAGCAGCATGGGGACCACAGATACGCAGTATTTT. Translated: CASSMGTTDTQYF.

This clonotype was seen ten or more times. The chain recombines TRBV6-1 with TRBJ1-6; the D is unclear. The CDR3 spans 16 residues. Looked up from germline, CDR1 is MNHNS and CDR2 is SASEGT. The ends were cut back, 2 bases at V and 6 bases at J, with 14 bases in the middle. The CDR3 DNA follows: TGTGCCAGCAGTGAACTCAACCGAGCCCTTAATTCACCCCTCCACTTT. This sequence encodes CASSELNRALNSPLHF.

This chain links TRBV4-3 with TRBJ2-5, with D possibly being TRBD1 (6 bases). The V gene lost 0 bases and the J gene lost 1 base, with 9 bases spanning the gap. CDR1 is LGHNA, CDR2 YSLEER, per germline. The CDR3 consists of 15 residues. CDR3 region: CASSQDVGAQETQYF. The CDR3 DNA sequence: TGCGCCAGCAGCCAAGATGTGGGGGCCCAAGAGACCCAGTACTTC.

This clonotype was detected a few times. The J gene is TRBJ1-1, the V gene TRBV7-9, with D possibly TRBD1 on 6 matching bases. Deletions cut 5 bases from V and 1 base from J, with 11 bases between. There are 14 residues in the CDR3. Germline-derived CDR1 and CDR2 are SEHNR and FQNEAQ (reference sequence). The CDR3 here is CASSERGANTEAFF. The CDR3 nucleotides are TGTGCCAGCAGCGAGAGGGGGGCGAACACTGAAGCTTTCTTT.

This clonotype showed up just a few times. This rearrangement joins TRBV6-2 or TRBV6-3 to TRBJ2-4; no definite D call. The CDR3 runs to 14 residues. Germline CDR1 MNHEY, CDR2 SVGEGT. V was trimmed by 0 bases and J by 2 bases, leaving 5 bases between them. CDR3 in amino acids: CASSYSYSKNIQYF. The CDR3, as DNA: TGTGCCAGCAGTTACTCCTACTCCAAAAACATTCAGTACTTC.

This clonotype came up many times. This chain connects TRBV28 to TRBJ1-1; possibly TRBD1 for D (5 bases). In germline, CDR1 is MDHEN, CDR2 SYDVKM. This CDR3 comprises 12 residues. V was clipped by 5 bases and J by 7 bases, with 11 bases between them. The CDR3 DNA is TGTGCCAGCAGTCCAAGGGGAGGTGAAGCTTTCTTT. This codes for CASSPRGGEAFF.

V and J are TRBV11-2 and TRBJ1-6, with D maybe TRBD1 (5 bases). Looked up from germline, CDR1 is SGHAT and CDR2 is FQNNGV. Deletions cut 10 bases from V and 7 bases from J, with 17 bases between. The CDR3 extends over 14 amino acids. The CDR3 sequence is CANRPTIGNSPLHF. In DNA form, the CDR3 reads TGTGCCAACAGGCCGACGATTGGGAATTCACCCCTCCACTTT. Drawing the rest from reference TRBV11-2 and TRBJ1-6, the complete variable domain is EAGVAQSPRYKIIEKRQSVAFWCNPISGHATLYWYQQILGQGPKLLIQFQNNGVVDDSQLPKDRFSAERLKGVDSTLKIQPAKLEDSAVYLCANRPTIGNSPLHFGNGTRLTVT.

Remarks on this clonotype: This sequence may be a read error, since a much larger clone differs from it by one base. The conserved phenylalanine or tryptophan is not found at the CDR3 terminus, so this likely reflects a read error. This sequence joins TRBV7-8 and TRBJ2-2, with 14 bases matching TRBD2. Germline CDR1 reads SGHVS; CDR2 reads FQNEAQ. CDR3 length equals 18 residues. V lost 4 bases, J lost 0 bases, and 4 bases stayed unmatched. The CDR3 protein is CASSSWTSGGPNTGELFS. For the CDR3, the DNA is TGTGCCAGCAGCTCCTGGACTAGCGGGGGGCCGAACACCGGGGAGCTGTTTTCT.

V gene TRBV3-1 combines with J gene TRBJ1-3; 10 bases agree with TRBD1. The CDR3 has 16 amino acids. Germline CDR1 reads LGHDT; CDR2 reads YNNKEL (reference sequence). Trimming took 1 base from V and 2 from J; bases not matched to a gene: 2. The CDR3 spells CASSQGQGAAGNTIYF. Written as DNA, the CDR3 is TGTGCCAGCAGCCAAGGACAGGGGGCAGCTGGAAACACCATATATTTT.

V is TRBV2 and J is TRBJ1-4; TRBD1 matches 7 bases. V trimming: 6 bases; J trimming: 8 bases; junction bases outside the gene matches: 9. This CDR3 contains 14 residues. Germline V lookup: CDR1 SNHLY, CDR2 FYNNEI. The DNA of the CDR3 is TGTGCCAGCAGCCTACAGGGGAGGGGAGAAAAACTGTTTTTT. This sequence encodes CASSLQGRGEKLFF. Using reference TRBV2 and TRBJ1-4 for the parts outside the CDR3, the full variable domain is EPEVTQTPSHQVTQMGQEVILRCVPISNHLYFYWYRQILGQKVEFLVSFYNNEISEKSEIFDDQFSVERPDGSNFTLKIRSTKLEDSAMYFCASSLQGRGEKLFFGSGTQLSVL.

CDR3 loop: CSARYQVEAFF. CDR3 DNA: TGCAGTGCTAGATACCAAGTCGAGGCTTTCTTT. The J gene is TRBJ1-1, the V gene TRBV20-1; D is uncertain. Germline CDR1 DFQATT, CDR2 SNEGSKA (reference sequence). This CDR3 region has 11 residues. V lost 2 bases to trimming and J lost 11 bases, with 12 bases between them.